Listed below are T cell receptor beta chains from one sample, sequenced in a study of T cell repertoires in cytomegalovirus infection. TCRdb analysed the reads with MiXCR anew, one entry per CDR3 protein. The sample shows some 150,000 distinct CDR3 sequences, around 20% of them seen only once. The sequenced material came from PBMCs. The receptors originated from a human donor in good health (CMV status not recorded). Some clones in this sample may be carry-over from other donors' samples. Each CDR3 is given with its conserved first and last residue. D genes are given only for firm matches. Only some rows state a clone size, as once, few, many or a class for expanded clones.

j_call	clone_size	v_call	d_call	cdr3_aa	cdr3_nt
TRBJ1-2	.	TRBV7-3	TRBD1	CDSSPGGSLLYGYTF	TGTGACAGCAGCCCAGGGGGTTCCCTCCTCTATGGCTACACCTTC
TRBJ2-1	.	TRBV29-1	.	CSVEGPPEQFF	TGCAGCGTCGAGGGGCCCCCTGAGCAGTTCTTC
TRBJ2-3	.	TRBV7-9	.	CASSLVAVRTDTQYF	TGTGCCAGCAGCTTAGTGGCGGTTCGGACAGATACGCAGTATTTT
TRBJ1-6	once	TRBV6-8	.	CASTYGVGAGVNNSPLHF	TGTGCCAGCACTTACGGTGTGGGGGCGGGGGTAAATAATTCACCCCTCCACTTT
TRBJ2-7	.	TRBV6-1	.	CASSAFYEQYF	TGTGCCAGCAGTGCCTTCTACGAGCAGTACTTC
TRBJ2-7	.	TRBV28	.	CASSLYPMDGKEQYF	TGTGCCAGCAGTTTATACCCCATGGACGGAAAGGAGCAGTACTTC
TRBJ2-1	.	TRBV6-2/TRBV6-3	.	CASSYPRDWRLSEQFF	TGTGCCAGCAGTTACCCTAGGGACTGGAGGCTCAGTGAGCAGTTCTTC
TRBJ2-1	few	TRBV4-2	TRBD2	CASSQGLSASGALDEQFF	TGTGCCAGCAGCCAAGGTTTGTCAGCTAGCGGGGCTCTGGATGAGCAGTTCTTC
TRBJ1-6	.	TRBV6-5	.	CANSSGGGPGNSPLHF	TGTGCCAACAGTTCTGGTGGGGGGCCTGGTAATTCACCCCTCCACTTT
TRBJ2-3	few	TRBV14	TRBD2	CASSQDAGLAASTDTQYF	TGTGCCAGCAGCCAAGATGCGGGACTAGCGGCTAGCACAGATACGCAGTATTTT
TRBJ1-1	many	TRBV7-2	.	CASSLAEGPGTEAFF	TGTGCCAGCAGCTTAGCGGAGGGGCCTGGCACTGAAGCTTTCTTT
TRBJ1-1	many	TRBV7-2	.	CASSQLGTVNTEAFF	TGTGCCAGCAGCCAGCTTGGGACGGTGAACACTGAAGCTTTCTTT
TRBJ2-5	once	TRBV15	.	CATSRDRGSLETQYF	TGTGCCACCAGCAGAGATCGGGGTAGTCTGGAGACCCAGTACTTC
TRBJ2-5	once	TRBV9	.	CASSVGIGRTLVEETQYF	TGTGCCAGCAGCGTAGGAATCGGCCGGACGTTAGTTGAAGAGACCCAGTACTTC
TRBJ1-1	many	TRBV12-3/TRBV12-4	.	CASSPNRDTEAFF	TGTGCCAGCAGCCCTAATCGGGACACTGAAGCTTTCTTT
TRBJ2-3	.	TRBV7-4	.	CASSSRGPSTDTQYF	TGTGCCAGCAGCTCCAGGGGACCAAGCACAGATACGCAGTATTTT
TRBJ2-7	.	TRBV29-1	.	CSVQDGSYEQYF	TGCAGCGTCCAGGACGGCTCCTACGAGCAGTACTTC
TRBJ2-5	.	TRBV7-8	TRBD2	CASSRGLAGVGQETQYF	TGTGCCAGCAGCCGAGGACTAGCGGGGGTGGGACAAGAGACCCAGTACTTC
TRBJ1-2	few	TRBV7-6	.	CASSRFEATGYTF	TGTGCCAGCAGTCGCTTTGAGGCCACGGGCTACACCTTC
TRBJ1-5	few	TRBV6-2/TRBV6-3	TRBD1	CASRPMGQGDQPQHF	TGTGCCAGCAGACCAATGGGACAGGGAGATCAGCCCCAGCATTTT
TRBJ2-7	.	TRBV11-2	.	CASSFRADRRSSYEQYF	TGTGCCAGCAGCTTTCGGGCCGACAGGAGGAGCTCCTACGAGCAGTACTTC
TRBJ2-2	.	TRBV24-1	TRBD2	CATSDLGLAGHTGELFF	TGTGCCACCAGTGATTTAGGACTAGCGGGCCACACCGGGGAGCTGTTTTTT
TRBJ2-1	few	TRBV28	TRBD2	CASKRGYLLAGARYNEQFF	TGTGCCAGCAAACGAGGCTATCTATTAGCGGGAGCTAGGTACAATGAGCAGTTCTTC
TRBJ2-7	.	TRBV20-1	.	CSARDEDYEQYF	TGCAGTGCTAGAGATGAAGACTACGAGCAGTACTTC